The 24 T cell receptor beta chains given below trace back to one sample, sequenced in a study of blood T cell repertoires in COVID-19. The protocol was immunoSEQ multiplex PCR, while the TCRdb copy is restricted to in-frame clones and leaves out a portion. Of around 91,000 clones listed, around 82% are singletons. Sample: peripheral blood. These receptors were taken from a human donor in a cohort sampled during active COVID-19.

The V call is TRBV27, the J call TRBJ1-1; D remains unclear. With 3 bases removed from V and 4 bases from J, the gap between germline ends came to 12 bases. The CDR3 covers 14 residues. Germline-derived CDR1 and CDR2 are MNHEY and SMNVEV (reference sequence). CDR3 nucleotides: TGTGCCAGCAGTTTGTTATACCGGGGCACTGAAGCTTTCTTT. It translates to CASSLLYRGTEAFF.

This clone showed up just a few times. The V gene is TRBV14, the J gene TRBJ2-2, with a tentative D call TRBD2 (5 bases). V lost 3 bases and J lost 6, with 8 bases in between. The CDR3 length is 13 residues. The germline gives CDR1 SGHDN, CDR2 FVKESK. The CDR3 loop reads CASSQRVSGELFF. Written as DNA, the CDR3 is TGTGCCAGCAGCCAGAGGGTGTCCGGGGAGCTGTTTTTT.

This clone was found once. This rearrangement joins TRBV7-8 to TRBJ2-7, with D hard to call. V lost 5 bases and J 3 bases, leaving 14 bases between the germline ends. The CDR3 extends over 14 amino acids. CDR1 is SGHVS and CDR2 is FQNEAQ in the germline V gene. CDR3 sequence reads: CASSVPHGDYEQYF. The CDR3 nucleotides are TGTGCCAGCAGCGTCCCACATGGAGACTACGAGCAGTACTTC.

The V and J genes are TRBV4-1 and TRBJ2-2, with 9 bases aligning to TRBD1. V was pared by 2 bases and J by 7 bases, with 2 bases of the junction left unmatched. This CDR3 comprises 14 residues. From germline, CDR1 is MGHRA and CDR2 YSYEKL. CDR3 coding DNA: TGCGCCAGCAGCCAAAGGACAGGGGTCGGGGAGCTGTTTTTT. It is translated as CASSQRTGVGELFF.

This clone was found many times. This sample also contains other DNA sequences that code for the same CDR3. This sequence joins TRBV4-3 and TRBJ2-7; D unresolved. V shed 1 base and J shed 3 bases, with 7 bases lying between them. Germline values: CDR1 LGHNA, CDR2 YSLEER. The CDR3 runs to 13 residues. CDR3 protein: CASSQGLLYEQYF. CDR3 nucleotides: TGCGCCAGCAGCCAAGGGCTCCTCTACGAGCAGTACTTC.

The gene calls are TRBV5-4 and TRBJ2-7; D is possibly TRBD1 (6 bases). Germline CDR1 reads SGHNT; CDR2 reads YYREEE (reference sequence). This CDR3 comprises 14 residues. Trimming shortened V by 0 bases and J by 2 bases, and 9 bases separated the two germline ends. As DNA, the CDR3 is TGTGCCAGCAGCTTGGGGACAGATGCCTACGAGCAGTACTTC. It is translated as CASSLGTDAYEQYF.

The genes are TRBV6-5 and TRBJ2-1; tentative D call: TRBD1 (6 bases). This CDR3 is built from 15 residues. V lost 6 bases, J lost 0 bases, and 12 bases lay in between. CDR1 MNHEY and CDR2 SVGAGI come from the germline V gene. The CDR3 DNA reads TGTGCCAGCAGACCTACAGGGAACTCCTACAATGAGCAGTTCTTC. Its protein is CASRPTGNSYNEQFF.

V usage is TRBV7-2 and J usage is TRBJ1-5, with a tentative D call TRBD1 (5 bases). The germline gives CDR1 SGHTA, CDR2 FQGNSA. This CDR3 has 13 residues. The V end was cut by 4 bases, the J end by 9 bases, with 13 bases between. CDR3: CASSSQGGRPQHF. CDR3 bases: TGTGCCAGCAGCTCCCAGGGAGGGCGGCCCCAGCATTTT.

The CDR3 nucleotides read TGTGCCAGCAGCTTGGCCGGGCAGGGTATTAGGGGCAATCAGCCCCAGCATTTT. Encoded protein: CASSLAGQGIRGNQPQHF. The rearrangement links TRBV5-6 to TRBJ1-5; a possible D gene is TRBD1 (5 bases). There are 18 residues in the CDR3. Germline CDR1 is SGHDT and CDR2 is YYEEEE. V lost 0 bases to trimming and J lost 2 bases, with 18 bases between them.

V is TRBV9 and J is TRBJ2-5; TRBD2 agrees at 10 bases. Trimming took 4 bases from V and 5 from J; bases not matched to a gene: 8. The germline gives CDR1 SGDLS, CDR2 YYNGEE. The CDR3 totals 15 residues. The CDR3, as DNA: TGTGCCAGCAGCCCAGGAAGCGGGAGGGTCGAGACCCAGTACTTC. This gives the protein CASSPGSGRVETQYF.

The CDR3 DNA reads TGTGCCAGCAGCTTAGGAGGAGGGACTGGGGCCAACGTCCTGACTTTC. Amino acids: CASSLGGGTGANVLTF. The J gene is TRBJ2-6, the V gene TRBV7-8; D is possibly TRBD2 (6 bases). The CDR3 extends over 16 amino acids. Per germline, CDR1 SGHVS and CDR2 FQNEAQ. The V end was cut by 1 base, the J end by 2 bases, with 9 bases between.

The V call is TRBV5-1, the J call TRBJ1-1; no firm D call. Germline assignment: CDR1 SGHRS and CDR2 YFSETQ. This CDR3 has 14 residues. The V and J ends lost 0 bases and 2 bases respectively, with 8 bases between them. CDR3 protein: CASSLGQINTEAFF. CDR3 coding DNA: TGCGCCAGCAGCTTGGGGCAGATTAACACTGAAGCTTTCTTT.

This rearrangement joins TRBV9 to TRBJ2-3; 8 bases map to TRBD2. Germline trimming cut 3 bases from V and 2 bases from J; bases unmatched to any gene: 5. This CDR3 spans 15 amino acids. CDR1 is SGDLS, CDR2 YYNGEE, per germline. CDR3 DNA sequence: TGTGCCAGCAGCGCGGGGGGGGGTTACACAGATACGCAGTATTTT. This gives the protein CASSAGGGYTDTQYF.

The chain is built from TRBV30 and TRBJ2-7, with D possibly matching TRBD2 (5 bases). The CDR3 is made up of 16 amino acids. CDR1 and CDR2 from the germline V gene are GTSNPN and SVGIG (reference sequence). Trimming removed 2 bases from V and 5 bases from J, with 22 bases in between. CDR3 DNA: TGTGCCTGGAGTAGTGGTGCAAGGGAGTATGGGGACGAGCAGTACTTC. This translates into CAWSSGAREYGDEQYF.

The V call is TRBV10-3, the J call TRBJ2-6; a weak D match, TRBD1 (6 bases). Germline CDR1 is ENHRY and CDR2 is SYGVKD. This CDR3 comprises 18 residues. The V end lost 0 bases, the J end lost 3 bases, and 15 bases lay between the germline ends. The CDR3 region is CAISESGGRRGGANVLTF. The CDR3 DNA reads TGTGCCATCAGTGAGTCTGGGGGCCGCCGGGGTGGGGCCAACGTCCTGACTTTC.

CDR3 amino acids: CASSHLQSSYEQYF. In DNA form, the CDR3 reads TGTGCCAGCAGCCATTTACAGTCCTCCTACGAGCAGTACTTC. The chain is built from TRBV4-2 and TRBJ2-7; D is undetermined. Between the trimmed V and J ends, which lost 3 bases and 0 bases, there was a span of 9 bases. This CDR3 contains 14 residues. Germline CDR1 reads LGHNA; CDR2 reads YNFKEQ.

The gene calls are TRBV4-1 and TRBJ2-3, with 10 nucleotides matching TRBD2. V was clipped by 0 bases and J by 5 bases; unmatched bases: 5. The CDR3 is 16 residues long. The germline gives CDR1 MGHRA, CDR2 YSYEKL. The DNA for the CDR3 is TGCGCCAGCAGCCAAGAAGAGCGGGGGGGCCAAGATACGCAGTATTTT. Translating gives CASSQEERGGQDTQYF.

The table lists this clone with a few counts. The gene calls are TRBV7-8 and TRBJ2-7; D is possibly TRBD2 (6 bases). This CDR3 is built from 14 residues. Germline CDR1 and CDR2: SGHVS and FQNEAQ. The V end was cut by 3 bases, the J end by 1 base, with 10 bases between. The CDR3 DNA is TGTGCCAGCAGCTTGGGACTCCCTTCCTACGAGCAGTACTTC. This translates into CASSLGLPSYEQYF. Variable domain in full (rest from reference TRBV7-8 and TRBJ2-7): GAGVSQSPRYKVAKRGQDVALRCDPISGHVSLFWYQQALGQGPEFLTYFQNEAQLDKSGLPSDRFFAERPEGSVSTLKIQRTQQEDSAVYLCASSLGLPSYEQYFGPGTRLTVT.

The chain uses TRBV5-1 and TRBJ1-2; TRBD1 matches at 9 bases. The CDR3 covers 14 residues. J gave up 4 bases and V 4 bases, and 5 bases lay outside the gene matches. The germline V gene encodes CDR1 SGHRS and CDR2 YFSETQ. Written as DNA, the CDR3 is TGCGCCAGCAGCCCCCGGGGACAGGGCTATGGCTACACCTTC. This encodes CASSPRGQGYGYTF.

The genes are TRBV5-4 and TRBJ2-5, with a tentative D call TRBD2 (6 bases). Trimming shortened V by 4 bases and J by 3 bases, and 16 bases separated the two germline ends. Germline CDR1 is SGHNT and CDR2 is YYREEE (reference sequence). The CDR3 spans 15 residues. This CDR3 is CASSKSTGVEETQYF. DNA of the CDR3: TGTGCCAGCAGCAAGAGTACGGGAGTAGAAGAGACCCAGTACTTC. Based on the CDR3 plus reference TRBV5-4 and TRBJ2-5, the full variable domain is ETGVTQSPTHLIKTRGQQVTLRCSSQSGHNTVSWYQQALGQGPQFIFQYYREEENGRGNFPPRFSGLQFPNYSSELNVNALELDDSALYLCASSKSTGVEETQYFGPGTRLLVL.

The chain links TRBV6-4 to TRBJ1-1; a weak D match, TRBD1 (5 bases). Germline V gene sequence: CDR1 MRHNA, CDR2 SNTAGT. V was cut by 8 bases and J by 1 base, with 11 bases left in between. The CDR3 is made up of 13 amino acids. CDR3 loop: CASALQGNTEAFF. CDR3 coding DNA: TGTGCCAGCGCCCTTCAGGGGAACACTGAAGCTTTCTTT.

J is TRBJ2-7 and V is TRBV9, with 9 bases that match TRBD1. The V gene's germline CDR1 is SGDLS and CDR2 YYNGEE. The CDR3 sequence is 13 residues long. J was trimmed by 5 bases and V by 3 bases; bases with no gene match: 3. Here the CDR3 DNA reads TGTGCCAGCAGCGAGGGACAGGGAGACGAGCAGTACTTC. Protein: CASSEGQGDEQYF.

The rearrangement uses TRBV6-2 or TRBV6-3 and TRBJ2-7; weak D call: TRBD1 (5 bases). This CDR3 has 13 residues. Germline V CDR1 and CDR2: MNHEY, SVGEGT. The germline V and J ends were trimmed by 0 bases and 5 bases, with 8 bases remaining between them. The CDR3 DNA reads as TGTGCCAGCAGTTACTCGACAGTTCACGAGCAGTACTTC. Amino acid sequence: CASSYSTVHEQYF.

CDR3 bases: TGTGCCAGCAGCGTACCCGGAGGAAATTCACCCCTCCACTTT. Translation: CASSVPGGNSPLHF. V usage is TRBV7-9 and J usage is TRBJ1-6, with D hard to call. CDR3 size: 14 residues. Trimming shortened V by 5 bases and J by 7 bases, and 12 bases separated the two germline ends. Germline CDR1 SEHNR, CDR2 FQNEAQ (reference sequence).